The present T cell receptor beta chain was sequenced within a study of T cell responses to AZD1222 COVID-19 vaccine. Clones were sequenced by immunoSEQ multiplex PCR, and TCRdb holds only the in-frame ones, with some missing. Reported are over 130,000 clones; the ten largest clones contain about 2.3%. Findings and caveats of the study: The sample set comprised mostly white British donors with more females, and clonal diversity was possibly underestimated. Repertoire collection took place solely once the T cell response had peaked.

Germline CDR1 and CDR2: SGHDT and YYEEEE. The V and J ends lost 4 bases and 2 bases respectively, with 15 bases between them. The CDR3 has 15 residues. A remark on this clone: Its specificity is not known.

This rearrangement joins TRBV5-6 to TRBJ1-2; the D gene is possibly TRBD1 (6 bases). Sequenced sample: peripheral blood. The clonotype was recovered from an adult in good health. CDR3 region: CASSDRTALNYGYTF. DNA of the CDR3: TGTGCCAGCAGCGACCGGACAGCCTTGAACTATGGCTACACCTTC.